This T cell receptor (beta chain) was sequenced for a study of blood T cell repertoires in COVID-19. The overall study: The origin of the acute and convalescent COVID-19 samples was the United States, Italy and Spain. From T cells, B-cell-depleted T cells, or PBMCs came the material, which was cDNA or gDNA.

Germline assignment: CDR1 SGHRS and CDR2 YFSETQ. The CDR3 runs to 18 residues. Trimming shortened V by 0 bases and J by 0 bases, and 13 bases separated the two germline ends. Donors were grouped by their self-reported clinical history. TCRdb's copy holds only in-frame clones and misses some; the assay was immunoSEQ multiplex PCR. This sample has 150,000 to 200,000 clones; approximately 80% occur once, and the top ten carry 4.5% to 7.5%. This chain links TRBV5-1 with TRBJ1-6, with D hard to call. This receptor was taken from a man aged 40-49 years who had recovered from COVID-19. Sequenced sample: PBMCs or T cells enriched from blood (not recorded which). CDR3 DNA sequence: TGCGCCAGCAGCTTGGACGGGAGAGCGAGCTCCTATAATTCACCCCTCCACTTT. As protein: CASSLDGRASSYNSPLHF.